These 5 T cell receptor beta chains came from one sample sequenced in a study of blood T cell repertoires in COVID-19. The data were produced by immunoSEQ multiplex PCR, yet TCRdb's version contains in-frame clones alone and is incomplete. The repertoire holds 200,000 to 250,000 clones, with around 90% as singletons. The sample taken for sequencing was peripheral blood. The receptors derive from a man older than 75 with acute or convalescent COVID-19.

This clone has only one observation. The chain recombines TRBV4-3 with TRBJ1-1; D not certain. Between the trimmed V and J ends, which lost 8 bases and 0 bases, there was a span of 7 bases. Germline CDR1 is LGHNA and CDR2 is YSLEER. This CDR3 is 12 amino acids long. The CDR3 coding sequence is TGCGCCAGCCGCGGGATGAACACTGAAGCTTTCTTT. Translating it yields CASRGMNTEAFF.

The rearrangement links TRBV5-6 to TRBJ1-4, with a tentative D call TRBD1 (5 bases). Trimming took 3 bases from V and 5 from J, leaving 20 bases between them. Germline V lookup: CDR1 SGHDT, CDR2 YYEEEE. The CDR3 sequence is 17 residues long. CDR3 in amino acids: CASSSGLTLAGNEKLFF. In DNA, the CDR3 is TGTGCCAGCAGCTCCGGGTTAACGTTGGCAGGGAATGAAAAACTGTTTTTT.

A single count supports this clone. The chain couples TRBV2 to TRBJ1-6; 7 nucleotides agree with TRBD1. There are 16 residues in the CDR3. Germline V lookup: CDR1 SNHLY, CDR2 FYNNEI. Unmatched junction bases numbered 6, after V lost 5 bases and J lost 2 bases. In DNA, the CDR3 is TGTGCCAGCAGTTTCAGGGGGGCCCCCTATAATTCACCCCTCCACTTT. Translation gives CASSFRGAPYNSPLHF.

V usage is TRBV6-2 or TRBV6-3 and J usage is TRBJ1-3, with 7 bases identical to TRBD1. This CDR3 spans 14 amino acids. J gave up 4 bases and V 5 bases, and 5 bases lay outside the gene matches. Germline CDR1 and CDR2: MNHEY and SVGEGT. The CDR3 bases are TGTGCCAGCAGTGCCGGGACAGCGGGAAACACCATATATTTT. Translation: CASSAGTAGNTIYF.

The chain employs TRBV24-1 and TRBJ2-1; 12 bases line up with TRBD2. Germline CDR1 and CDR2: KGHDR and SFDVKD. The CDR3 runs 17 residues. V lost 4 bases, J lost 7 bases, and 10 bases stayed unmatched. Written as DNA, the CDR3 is TGTGCCACCAGTGACGTGACTAGCGGGAGCCAATTGAATGAGCAGTTCTTC. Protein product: CATSDVTSGSQLNEQFF.